The clone carrying this T cell receptor (beta chain) was counted ten times or more. Arm-PCR with iRepertoire HTBI primers amplified the CDR3 regions for these TCR beta libraries. TCRdb re-derived calls from the multiplex PCR reads in MiXCR, one entry per CDR3 protein. The sample consists of about 400,000 distinct CDR3 sequences, about a fifth of them appearing once. V lost 3 bases to trimming and J lost 7 bases; unmatched junction nucleotides: 13. Germline loops: CDR1 SGHRS, CDR2 YFSETQ. The CDR3 loop spans 18 amino acids. The data were obtained in a study of regulatory T cells in long-lasting Graves disease. Stated time point: persistent/refractory GD, antithyroid drugs over 5 years with positive TRAb. RNA extracted from PBMCs served as the sequencing template. The patients were enrolled through endocrinology in Xi'an, China.

V and J are TRBV5-1 and TRBJ2-7; 16 bases agree with TRBD2. This TCR was recovered from a female donor with Graves disease. The sample consisted of peripheral blood mononuclear cells (PBMCs), taken when the disease was refractory, from a patient treated with antithyroid drugs. The CDR3: CASSSGTSGRAPIGEQYF. The CDR3 coding sequence is TGCGCCAGCAGCTCAGGGACTAGCGGGAGGGCCCCCATTGGGGAGCAGTACTTC.